This TCR beta chain was profiled in a study of blood T cell repertoires in COVID-19. Study in general: The analysed material was cDNA or gDNA that came from T cells, B-cell-depleted T cells, or PBMCs.

Authors' methods: Amplification from reference gene primers served as the basis for estimated nucleated cell counts. TCRdb's table, derived via immunoSEQ multiplex PCR, lists solely in-frame clones and lacks some. V, J and clone size reflect that table, while D and trimming were determined from the DNA. This table has about 380,000 clones, around 89% appearing once. CDR1 and CDR2 (germline): SEHNR, FQNEAQ (reference sequence). This CDR3 spans 17 amino acids. V dropped 3 bases and J dropped 5; count of bases not matched to a gene: 10. The sample taken for sequencing was peripheral blood. The chain couples TRBV7-9 to TRBJ1-2; 12 nucleotides align to TRBD1. The source is a man aged 35 to 55 with acute or convalescent COVID-19. This chain's CDR3 is CASSFTGTGGAKYGYTF. CDR3 DNA: TGTGCCAGCAGCTTCACCGGGACAGGGGGCGCGAAATATGGCTACACCTTC.